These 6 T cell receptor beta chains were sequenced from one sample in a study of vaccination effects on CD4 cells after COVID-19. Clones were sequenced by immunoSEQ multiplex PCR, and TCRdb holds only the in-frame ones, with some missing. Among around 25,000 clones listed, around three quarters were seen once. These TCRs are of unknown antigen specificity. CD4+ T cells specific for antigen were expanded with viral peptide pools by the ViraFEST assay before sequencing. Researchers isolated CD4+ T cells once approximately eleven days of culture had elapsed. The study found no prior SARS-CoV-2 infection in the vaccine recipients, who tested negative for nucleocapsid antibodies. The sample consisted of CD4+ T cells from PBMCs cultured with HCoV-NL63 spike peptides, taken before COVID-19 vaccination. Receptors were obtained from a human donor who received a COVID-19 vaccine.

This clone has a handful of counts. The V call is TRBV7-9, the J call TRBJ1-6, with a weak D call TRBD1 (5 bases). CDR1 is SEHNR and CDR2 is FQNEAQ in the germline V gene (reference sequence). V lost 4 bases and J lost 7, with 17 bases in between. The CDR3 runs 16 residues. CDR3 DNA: TGTGCCAGCAGCTCCCTGGGGCCGAGGGGAAATTCACCCCTCCACTTT. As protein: CASSSLGPRGNSPLHF.

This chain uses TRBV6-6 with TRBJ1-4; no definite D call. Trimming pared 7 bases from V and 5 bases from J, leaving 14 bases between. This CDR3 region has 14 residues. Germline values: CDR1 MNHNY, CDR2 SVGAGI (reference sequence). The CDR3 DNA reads TGTGCCAGCATCGACTCCAGTGTCAATGAAAAACTGTTTTTT. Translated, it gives CASIDSSVNEKLFF.

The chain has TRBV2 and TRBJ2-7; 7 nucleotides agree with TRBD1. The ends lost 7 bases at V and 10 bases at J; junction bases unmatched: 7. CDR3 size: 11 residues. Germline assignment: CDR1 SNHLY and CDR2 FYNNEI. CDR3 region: CASNLQGQQYF. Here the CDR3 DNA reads TGTGCCAGCAACCTACAGGGGCAACAGTACTTC.

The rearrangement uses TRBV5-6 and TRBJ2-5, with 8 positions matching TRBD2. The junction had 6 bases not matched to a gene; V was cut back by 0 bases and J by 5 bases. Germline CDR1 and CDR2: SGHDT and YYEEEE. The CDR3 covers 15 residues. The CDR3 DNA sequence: TGTGCCAGCAGCTTGGTCGGGGGGGCCGGGGAGACCCAGTACTTC. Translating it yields CASSLVGGAGETQYF.

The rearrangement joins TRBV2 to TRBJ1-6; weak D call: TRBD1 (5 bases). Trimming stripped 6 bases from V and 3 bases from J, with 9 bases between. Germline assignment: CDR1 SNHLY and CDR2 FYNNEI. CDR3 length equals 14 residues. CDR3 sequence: CASRVDSYNSPLHF. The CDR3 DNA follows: TGTGCCAGCAGGGTTGACAGCTATAATTCACCCCTCCACTTT.

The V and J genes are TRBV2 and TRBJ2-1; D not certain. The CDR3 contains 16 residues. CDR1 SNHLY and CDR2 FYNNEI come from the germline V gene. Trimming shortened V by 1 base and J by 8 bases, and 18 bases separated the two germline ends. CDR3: CASSEDRGVVGHEQFF. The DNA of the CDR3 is TGTGCCAGCAGTGAAGATCGAGGAGTTGTCGGGCATGAGCAGTTCTTC. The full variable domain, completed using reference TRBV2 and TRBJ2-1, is EPEVTQTPSHQVTQMGQEVILRCVPISNHLYFYWYRQILGQKVEFLVSFYNNEISEKSEIFDDQFSVERPDGSNFTLKIRSTKLEDSAMYFCASSEDRGVVGHEQFFGPGTRLTVL.